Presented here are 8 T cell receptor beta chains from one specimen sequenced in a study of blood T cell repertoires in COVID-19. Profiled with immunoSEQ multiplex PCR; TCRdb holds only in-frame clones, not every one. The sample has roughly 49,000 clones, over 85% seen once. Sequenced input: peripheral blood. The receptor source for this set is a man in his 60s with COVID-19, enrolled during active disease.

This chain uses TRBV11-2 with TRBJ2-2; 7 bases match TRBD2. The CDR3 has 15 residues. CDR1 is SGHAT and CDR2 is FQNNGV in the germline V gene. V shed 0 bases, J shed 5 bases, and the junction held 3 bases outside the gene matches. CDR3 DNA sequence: TGTGCCAGCAGCTTAGAGGGGGGAGGGACCGGGGAGCTGTTTTTT. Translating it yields CASSLEGGGTGELFF.

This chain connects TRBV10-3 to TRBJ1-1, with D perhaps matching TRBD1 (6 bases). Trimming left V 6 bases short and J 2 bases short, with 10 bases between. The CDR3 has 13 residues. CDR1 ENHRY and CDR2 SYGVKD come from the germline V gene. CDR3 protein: CAIRTGSNTEAFF. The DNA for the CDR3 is TGTGCCATCAGAACAGGGTCCAACACTGAAGCTTTCTTT.

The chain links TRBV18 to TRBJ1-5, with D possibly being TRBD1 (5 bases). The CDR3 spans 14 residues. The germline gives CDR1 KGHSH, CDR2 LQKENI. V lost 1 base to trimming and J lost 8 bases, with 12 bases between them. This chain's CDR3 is CASSPQAGREPQHF. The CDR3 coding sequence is TGTGCCAGCTCACCACAGGCAGGGAGGGAGCCCCAGCATTTT.

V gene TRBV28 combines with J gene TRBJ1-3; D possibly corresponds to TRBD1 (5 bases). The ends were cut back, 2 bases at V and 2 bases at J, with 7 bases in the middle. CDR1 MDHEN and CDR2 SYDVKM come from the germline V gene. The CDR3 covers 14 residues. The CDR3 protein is CASSLSRAGNTIYF. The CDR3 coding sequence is TGTGCCAGCAGTTTAAGCAGGGCTGGAAACACCATATATTTT.

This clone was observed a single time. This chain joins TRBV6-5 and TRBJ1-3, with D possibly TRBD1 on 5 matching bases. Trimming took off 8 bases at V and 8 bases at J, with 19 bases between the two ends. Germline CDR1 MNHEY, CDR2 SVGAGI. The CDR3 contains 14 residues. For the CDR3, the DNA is TGTGCCAGCTCTCCGGGACTCCTGGCGGACACCATATATTTT. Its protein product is CASSPGLLADTIYF.

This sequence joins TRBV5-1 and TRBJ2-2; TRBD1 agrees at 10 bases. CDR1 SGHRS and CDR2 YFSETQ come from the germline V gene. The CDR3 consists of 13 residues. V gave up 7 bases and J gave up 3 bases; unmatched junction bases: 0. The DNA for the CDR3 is TGCGCCAGCGGGACAGGGGACACCGGGGAGCTGTTTTTT. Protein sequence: CASGTGDTGELFF. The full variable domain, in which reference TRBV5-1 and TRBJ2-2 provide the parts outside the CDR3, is KAGVTQTPRYLIKTRGQQVTLSCSPISGHRSVSWYQQTPGQGLQFLFEYFSETQRNKGNFPGRFSGRQFSNSRSEMNVSTLELGDSALYLCASGTGDTGELFFGEGSRLTVL.

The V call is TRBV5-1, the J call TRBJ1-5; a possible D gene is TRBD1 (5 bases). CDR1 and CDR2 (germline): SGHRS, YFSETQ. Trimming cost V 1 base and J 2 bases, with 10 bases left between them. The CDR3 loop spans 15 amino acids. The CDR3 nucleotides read TGCGCCAGCAGCTTGTCGGGAGGGGGCAATCAGCCCCAGCATTTT. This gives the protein CASSLSGGGNQPQHF.

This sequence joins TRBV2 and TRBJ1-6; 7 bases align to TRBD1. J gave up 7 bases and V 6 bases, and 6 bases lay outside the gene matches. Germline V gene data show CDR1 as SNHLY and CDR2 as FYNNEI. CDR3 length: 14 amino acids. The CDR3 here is CASRAGTANSPLHF. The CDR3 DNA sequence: TGTGCCAGCAGAGCCGGGACAGCAAATTCACCCCTCCACTTT.